Listed here are 3 T cell receptor beta chains from one sample, sequenced in a study of T cell repertoires in cytomegalovirus infection. The antigens of these receptors remain unknown. Using its own MiXCR run on the reads, TCRdb lists one record per CDR3 protein. The table has around 900,000 distinct CDR3 sequences, about 33% seen once. This specimen was cultured CD8+ T cells from PBMCs, taken from culture after CMV antigen stimulation. The receptors stem from a human donor in good health (CMV status not recorded). Some clones in this sample may be carry-over from other donors' samples.

This clonotype was seen many times. The gene calls are TRBV7-2 and TRBJ1-2; perhaps TRBD1 as D (5 bases). This CDR3 region has 14 residues. Trimming took 1 base from V and 5 from J, leaving 11 bases between them. Germline V gene lookup returns CDR1 SGHTA and CDR2 FQGNSA. This CDR3 is CASSLDGTGYGYTF. As DNA, the CDR3 is TGTGCCAGCAGCTTAGATGGGACGGGATATGGCTACACCTTC. Complete variable domain (other parts from reference TRBV7-2 and TRBJ1-2): GAGVSQSPSNKVTEKGKDVELRCDPISGHTALYWYRQSLGQGLEFLIYFQGNSAPDKSGLPSDRFSAERTGGSVSTLTIQRTQQEDSAVYLCASSLDGTGYGYTFGSGTRLTVV.

The chain uses TRBV6-5 and TRBJ2-1; 9 nucleotides agree with TRBD1. V gave up 2 bases and J gave up 3 bases; unmatched junction bases: 5. Per the germline V gene, CDR1 is MNHEY and CDR2 is SVGAGI. There are 16 residues in the CDR3. The CDR3: CASSYGPGQGYNEQFF. The CDR3, as DNA: TGTGCCAGCAGTTACGGTCCGGGACAGGGCTACAATGAGCAGTTCTTC.

This chain links TRBV4-1 with TRBJ2-1, with D perhaps assigned TRBD1 or TRBD2 (6 bases each). Germline CDR1 reads MGHRA; CDR2 reads YSYEKL. V was shortened by 5 bases and J by 3 bases, with 14 bases between the two germline ends. This CDR3 region has 15 residues. The CDR3 loop is CASSSTGGYYNEQFF. The CDR3 DNA sequence: TGCGCCAGCAGCTCCACCGGGGGCTACTACAATGAGCAGTTCTTC.